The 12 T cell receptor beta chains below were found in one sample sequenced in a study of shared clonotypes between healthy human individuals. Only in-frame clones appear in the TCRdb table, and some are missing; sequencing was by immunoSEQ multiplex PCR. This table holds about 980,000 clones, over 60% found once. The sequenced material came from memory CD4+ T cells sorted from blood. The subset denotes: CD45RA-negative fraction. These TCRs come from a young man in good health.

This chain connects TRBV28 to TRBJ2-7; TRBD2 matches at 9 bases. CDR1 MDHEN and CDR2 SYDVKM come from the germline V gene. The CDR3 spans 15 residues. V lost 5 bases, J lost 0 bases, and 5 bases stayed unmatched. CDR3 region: CASSGASGVSYEQYF. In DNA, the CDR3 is TGTGCCAGCAGTGGGGCTAGCGGGGTCTCCTACGAGCAGTACTTC.

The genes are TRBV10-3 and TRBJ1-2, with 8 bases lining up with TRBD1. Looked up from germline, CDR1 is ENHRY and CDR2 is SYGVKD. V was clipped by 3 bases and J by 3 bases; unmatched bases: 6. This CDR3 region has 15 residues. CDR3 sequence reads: CAISEWTGRDYGYTF. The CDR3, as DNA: TGTGCCATCAGTGAATGGACAGGGAGAGACTATGGCTACACCTTC.

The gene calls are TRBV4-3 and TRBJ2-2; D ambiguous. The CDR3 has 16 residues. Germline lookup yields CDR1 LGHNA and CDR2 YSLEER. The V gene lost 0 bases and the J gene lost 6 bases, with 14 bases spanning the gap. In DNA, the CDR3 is TGCGCCAGCAGCCAAGATAGTGGGCTAGTTTCCGGGGAGCTGTTTTTT. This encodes CASSQDSGLVSGELFF.

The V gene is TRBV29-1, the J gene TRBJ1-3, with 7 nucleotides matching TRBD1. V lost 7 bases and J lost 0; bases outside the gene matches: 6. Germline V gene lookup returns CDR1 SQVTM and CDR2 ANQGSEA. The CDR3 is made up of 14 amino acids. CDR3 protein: CSGRTGRSGNTIYF. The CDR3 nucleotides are TGCAGCGGGAGGACAGGCCGCTCTGGAAACACCATATATTTT.

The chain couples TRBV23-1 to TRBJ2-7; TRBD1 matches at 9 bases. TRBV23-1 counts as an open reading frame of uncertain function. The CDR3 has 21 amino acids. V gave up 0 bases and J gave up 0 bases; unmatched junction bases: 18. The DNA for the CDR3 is TGCGCCAGCAGTCAATCGACCCGGGGACAGGGTTCCCACGTTAGCTCCTACGAGCAGTACTTC. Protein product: CASSQSTRGQGSHVSSYEQYF.

The CDR3, as DNA: TGTGCCAGCAGTTACAAGGGGCGAGATCAGCCCCAGCATTTT. Encoded protein: CASSYKGRDQPQHF. This sequence joins TRBV6-6 and TRBJ1-5; TRBD1 is a possible D gene (5 bases). V lost 2 bases, J lost 5 bases, and 10 bases lay in between. The CDR3 has 14 amino acids. CDR1 MNHNY and CDR2 SVGAGI come from the germline V gene (reference sequence).

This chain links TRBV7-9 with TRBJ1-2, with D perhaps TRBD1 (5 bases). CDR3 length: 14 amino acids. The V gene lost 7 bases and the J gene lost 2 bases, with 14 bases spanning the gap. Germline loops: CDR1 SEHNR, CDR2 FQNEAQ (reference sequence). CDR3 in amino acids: CASKPGAGNYGYTF. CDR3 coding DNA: TGTGCCAGCAAGCCCGGGGCCGGAAACTATGGCTACACCTTC.

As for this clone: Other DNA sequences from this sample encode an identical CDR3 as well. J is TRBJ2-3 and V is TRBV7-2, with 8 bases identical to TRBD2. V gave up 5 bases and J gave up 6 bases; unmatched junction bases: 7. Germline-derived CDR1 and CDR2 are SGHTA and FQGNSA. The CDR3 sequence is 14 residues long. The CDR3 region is CASSLGLGSDTQYF. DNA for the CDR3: TGTGCCAGCAGCCTGGGACTAGGAAGCGATACGCAGTATTTT.

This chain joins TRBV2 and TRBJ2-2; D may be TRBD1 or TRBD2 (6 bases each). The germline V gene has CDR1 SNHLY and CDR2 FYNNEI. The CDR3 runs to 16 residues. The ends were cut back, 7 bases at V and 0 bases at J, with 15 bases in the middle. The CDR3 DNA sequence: TGTGCCAGCAAGAGGGGGGCCGGATCGAACACCGGGGAGCTGTTTTTT. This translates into CASKRGAGSNTGELFF. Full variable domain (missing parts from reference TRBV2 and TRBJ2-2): EPEVTQTPSHQVTQMGQEVILRCVPISNHLYFYWYRQILGQKVEFLVSFYNNEISEKSEIFDDQFSVERPDGSNFTLKIRSTKLEDSAMYFCASKRGAGSNTGELFFGEGSRLTVL.

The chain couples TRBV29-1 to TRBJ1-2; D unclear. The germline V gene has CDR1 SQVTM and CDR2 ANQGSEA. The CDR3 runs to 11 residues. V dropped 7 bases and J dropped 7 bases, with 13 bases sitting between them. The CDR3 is CSGMRESGYTF. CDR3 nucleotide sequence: TGCAGCGGGATGAGGGAGAGTGGCTACACCTTC.

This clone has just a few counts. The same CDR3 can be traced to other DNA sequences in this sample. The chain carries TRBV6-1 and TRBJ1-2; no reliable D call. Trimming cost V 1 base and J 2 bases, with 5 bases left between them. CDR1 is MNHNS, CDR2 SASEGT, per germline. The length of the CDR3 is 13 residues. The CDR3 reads CASSEGVNYGYTF. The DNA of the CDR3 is TGTGCCAGCAGTGAAGGGGTCAACTATGGCTACACCTTC.

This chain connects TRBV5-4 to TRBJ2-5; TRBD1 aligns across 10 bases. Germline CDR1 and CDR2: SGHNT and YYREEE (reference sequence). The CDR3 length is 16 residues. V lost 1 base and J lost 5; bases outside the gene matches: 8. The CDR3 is CASSLKRQGAKETQYF. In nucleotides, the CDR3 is TGTGCCAGCAGCTTGAAGCGACAGGGGGCGAAGGAGACCCAGTACTTC.